The T cell receptor beta chain under discussion was sequenced for a study of breast tumors, draining lymph nodes, adjacent tissues. Details on this clonotype: At one end, the junction sequence differs from germline, possibly due to a read error.

MiXCR, run by TCRdb on the multiplex PCR reads, gives a single entry per CDR3 protein. The data hold about 170,000 distinct CDR3 sequences, with 25% to 40% observed a single time. The CDR3 is 16 residues long. The germline CDR1 and CDR2 sequences are SGHDT and YYEEEE. Axillary draining lymph nodes of breast cancer patients supplied the node samples. This TCR came from a female donor with breast cancer. Some clones in this sample may be carry-over from other donors' samples. What was sequenced was axillary lymph node tissue. This sequence joins TRBV5-6 and TRBJ2-6; either TRBD1 or TRBD2 may supply D (5 bases each). The CDR3: CASSTIGPPGANVLAF. CDR3 nucleotides: TGTGCCAGCAGCACCATCGGACCGCCCGGGGCCAACGTCCTGGCTTTC.